The present T cell receptor beta chain was sequenced within a study of blood T cell repertoires in COVID-19. Losses at the gene ends were 3 bases for V and 1 base for J; bases not matched to a gene: 6. Germline V gene sequence: CDR1 SGHRS, CDR2 YFSETQ. The CDR3 is 16 residues long. Participant reports of clinical history set cohort assignment. Data came from immunoSEQ multiplex PCR; TCRdb stores just in-frame clones and leaves some out. The table shows approximately 150,000 clones, with around 80% occurring only once. This clone appeared many times. The source is a woman aged 70 to 79 in a cohort exposed to, infected with or recovered from COVID-19 (not recorded which). Sequenced: PBMCs or T cells enriched from blood (not recorded which). V and J are TRBV5-1 and TRBJ2-5; 10 nucleotides match TRBD1. The CDR3 bases are TGCGCCAGCAGCTCAGGACAGGGGGGCGTCCAAGAGACCCAGTACTTC. It encodes CASSSGQGGVQETQYF.